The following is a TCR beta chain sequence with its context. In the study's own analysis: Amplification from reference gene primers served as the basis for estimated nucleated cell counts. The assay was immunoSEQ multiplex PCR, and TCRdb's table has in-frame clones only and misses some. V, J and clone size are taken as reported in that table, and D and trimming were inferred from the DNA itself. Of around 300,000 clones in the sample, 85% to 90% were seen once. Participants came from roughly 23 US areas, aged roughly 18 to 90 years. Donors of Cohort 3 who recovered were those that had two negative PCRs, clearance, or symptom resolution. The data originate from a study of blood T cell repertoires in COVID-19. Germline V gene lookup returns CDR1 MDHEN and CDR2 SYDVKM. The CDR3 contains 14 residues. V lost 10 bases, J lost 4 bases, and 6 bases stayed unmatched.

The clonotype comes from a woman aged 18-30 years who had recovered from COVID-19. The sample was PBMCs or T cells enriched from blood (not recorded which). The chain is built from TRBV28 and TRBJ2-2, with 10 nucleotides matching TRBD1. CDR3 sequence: CATPGQGTTGELFF. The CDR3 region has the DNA TGTGCCACGCCGGGACAGGGGACCACCGGGGAGCTGTTTTTT.